These 24 T cell receptor beta chains were all obtained from the same sample, sequenced in a study of T cells in Graves' hyperthyroidism and ophthalmopathy. The source material, RNA transcripts, was used to amplify TCR beta CDR3 regions. Using the HTBI primer set, a first-round RT-PCR was run on the TCR CDR3. One entry per CDR3 protein results from TCRdb running MiXCR on the multiplex PCR reads. This table has about half a million distinct CDR3 sequences, less than 20% appearing once. The sequenced material came from blood. The origin of the receptors is a man between 40 and 49 years old with Graves' ophthalmopathy.

This clonotype has at least ten counts. The rearrangement links TRBV20-1 to TRBJ1-1; TRBD1 is a possible D gene (5 bases). Trimming stripped 6 bases from V and 6 bases from J, with 17 bases between. Per the germline V gene, CDR1 is DFQATT and CDR2 is SNEGSKA (reference sequence). The CDR3 runs to 13 residues. The CDR3 bases are TGCAGTGCCTCTAGGGAAGGAGGGGCTGAAGCTTTCTTT. It specifies CSASREGGAEAFF.

This clonotype was observed a handful of times. The chain combines TRBV9 with TRBJ2-7, with D tentatively TRBD2 (7 bases). Germline lookup yields CDR1 SGDLS and CDR2 YYNGEE. The CDR3 contains 15 residues. The V and J ends lost 0 bases and 6 bases respectively, with 16 bases between them. The CDR3 DNA reads TGTGCCAGCAGCGTAGGCGGGGGCGGATACGGCGAGCAGTACTTC. It translates to CASSVGGGGYGEQYF.

This clonotype has just a few counts. The gene calls are TRBV25-1 and TRBJ2-1; 11 bases are a match to TRBD2. There are 17 residues in the CDR3. Germline values: CDR1 MGHDK, CDR2 SYGVNS. Trimming removed 5 bases from V and 13 bases from J; junction bases left unmatched: 19. The CDR3 is CASSPQLGLAGGQYQFF. For the CDR3, the DNA is TGTGCCAGCAGTCCTCAATTGGGCCTAGCGGGGGGACAATACCAGTTCTTC.

The rearrangement joins TRBV11-2 to TRBJ2-1; D possibly corresponds to TRBD2 (6 bases). V gave up 4 bases and J gave up 7 bases, with 17 bases separating them. Germline-derived CDR1 and CDR2 are SGHAT and FQNNGV. This CDR3 contains 15 residues. The DNA of the CDR3 is TGTGCCAGCAGCTCCGCGGAGGGAGTTCGGAATGAGCAGTTCTTC. Its translation: CASSSAEGVRNEQFF.

This clonotype has a count of ten or more. The chain uses TRBV2 and TRBJ1-2, with D maybe TRBD1 (6 bases). The germline CDR1 and CDR2 sequences are SNHLY and FYNNEI. The CDR3 loop spans 13 amino acids. Trimming removed 4 bases from V and 4 bases from J, with 10 bases in between. CDR3: CASSVQGTYGYTF. CDR3 DNA: TGTGCCAGCAGTGTACAGGGTACCTATGGCTACACCTTC. The full variable domain, its missing parts supplied by reference TRBV2 and TRBJ1-2, is EPEVTQTPSHQVTQMGQEVILRCVPISNHLYFYWYRQILGQKVEFLVSFYNNEISEKSEIFDDQFSVERPDGSNFTLKIRSTKLEDSAMYFCASSVQGTYGYTFGSGTRLTVV.

The chain has TRBV5-1 and TRBJ2-7; either TRBD1 or TRBD2 may supply D (5 bases each). V was pared by 0 bases and J by 3 bases, with 13 bases between. This CDR3 contains 15 residues. Looked up from germline, CDR1 is SGHRS and CDR2 is YFSETQ. DNA of the CDR3: TGCGCCAGCAGCTTGGGAGGGACCGACATCTACGAGCAGTACTTC. Translating it yields CASSLGGTDIYEQYF.

Points on this clonotype: Since a much larger clone is just one base distant, this may be a read error. The V call is TRBV6-2 or TRBV6-3, the J call TRBJ2-5; no clear D gene. The germline V and J ends were trimmed by 5 bases and 1 base, with 17 bases remaining between them. This CDR3 spans 16 amino acids. The germline gives CDR1 MNHEY, CDR2 SVGEGT. The CDR3 region has the DNA TGTGCCAGCAGTGTGCGAGACAAGGGCCTCCAAGAGACCCAGTACTTC. The encoded protein is CASSVRDKGLQETQYF.

This clonotype was seen many times. The chain recombines TRBV28 with TRBJ2-1, with TRBD2 matching 13 bases. CDR1 is MDHEN and CDR2 is SYDVKM in the germline V gene. V trimming: 1 base; J trimming: 7 bases; junction bases outside the gene matches: 4. The CDR3 is 16 amino acids. The CDR3 DNA is TGTGCCAGCAGTTTATCGTTGGGACTAGCGGGGAATGAGCAGTTCTTC. Encoded protein: CASSLSLGLAGNEQFF.

This clonotype occurred a few times. This rearrangement joins TRBV6-5 to TRBJ1-6; a possible D gene is TRBD1 (5 bases). Germline loops: CDR1 MNHEY, CDR2 SVGAGI. The V end was cut by 0 bases, the J end by 10 bases, with 19 bases between. The CDR3 contains 17 residues. CDR3 DNA: TGTGCCAGCAGTTACTCGAAGGTTGGGGCGTCAGGCTCACCCCTCCACTTT. It translates to CASSYSKVGASGSPLHF.

There are many counts of this clonotype. The rearrangement joins TRBV3-1 to TRBJ1-2; tentative D call: TRBD1 (5 bases). Per germline, CDR1 LGHDT and CDR2 YNNKEL (reference sequence). The CDR3 has 14 residues. V lost 1 base and J lost 6, with 12 bases in between. The CDR3 DNA is TGTGCCAGCAGCCAAGTGGGGGGACTGGATGGCTACACCTTC. This codes for CASSQVGGLDGYTF.

In this sample, this clonotype turned up many times. This chain links TRBV20-1 with TRBJ2-5; a weak D match, TRBD2 (5 bases). This CDR3 is 12 amino acids long. The V gene lost 6 bases and the J gene lost 5 bases, with 13 bases spanning the gap. Germline V gene sequence: CDR1 DFQATT, CDR2 SNEGSKA (reference sequence). CDR3 nucleotides: TGCAGTGCCCTAGCCGGCGGGGAGACCCAGTACTTC. Its protein is CSALAGGETQYF.

Ten or more counts support this clonotype. This sequence joins TRBV7-2 and TRBJ1-5; D unresolved. Germline V gene data show CDR1 as SGHTA and CDR2 as FQGNSA. The CDR3 has 14 amino acids. V was trimmed by 2 bases and J by 11 bases, leaving 16 bases between them. Here the CDR3 reads CASSLLFRFQAQHF. For the CDR3, the DNA is TGTGCCAGCAGCTTACTGTTCCGTTTCCAAGCCCAGCATTTT.

This clonotype came up a few times. This CDR3 reads CASSLGRGALPEAFF. The CDR3 DNA is TGTGCCAGCAGTTTAGGGCGGGGGGCGCTTCCTGAAGCTTTCTTT. The chain has TRBV28 and TRBJ1-1, with D possibly TRBD1 on 6 matching bases. This CDR3 is built from 15 residues. The germline V and J ends were trimmed by 2 bases and 6 bases, with 16 bases remaining between them. Looked up from germline, CDR1 is MDHEN and CDR2 is SYDVKM. Variable domain in full (rest from reference TRBV28 and TRBJ1-1): DVKVTQSSRYLVKRTGEKVFLECVQDMDHENMFWYRQDPGLGLRLIYFSYDVKMKEKGDIPEGYSVSREKKERFSLILESASTNQTSMYLCASSLGRGALPEAFFGQGTRLTVV.

Only a few counts were recorded for this clonotype. The chain employs TRBV9 and TRBJ2-3; TRBD2 matches at 7 bases. The CDR3 totals 14 residues. V was pared by 4 bases and J by 4 bases, with 6 bases of the junction left unmatched. Per germline, CDR1 SGDLS and CDR2 YYNGEE. The CDR3 spells CASSSTSVADTQYF. DNA for the CDR3: TGTGCCAGCAGCTCCACTAGCGTCGCAGATACGCAGTATTTT.

This clonotype came up many times. The rearrangement uses TRBV6-2 or TRBV6-3 and TRBJ1-1; D may be TRBD1 (6 bases). Germline V gives CDR1 MNHEY, CDR2 SVGEGT. The CDR3 length is 13 residues. The V and J ends lost 5 bases and 11 bases respectively, with 18 bases between them. CDR3 amino acids: CASSNPPRGDAFF. CDR3 DNA sequence: TGTGCCAGCAGTAACCCCCCCAGGGGTGACGCTTTCTTT.

V and J are TRBV20-1 and TRBJ2-7; 7 bases line up with TRBD2. The germline V gene has CDR1 DFQATT and CDR2 SNEGSKA (reference sequence). The CDR3 is made up of 14 amino acids. V lost 3 bases, J lost 7 bases, and 12 bases stayed unmatched. This CDR3 reads CSASIWREPGEQYF. For the CDR3, the DNA is TGCAGTGCTAGCATCTGGCGGGAGCCGGGGGAGCAGTACTTC.

This clonotype was found many times. The chain joins TRBV10-3 to TRBJ1-2, with D possibly being TRBD1 (5 bases). This CDR3 region has 14 residues. CDR1 is ENHRY, CDR2 SYGVKD, per germline. Trimming pared 6 bases from V and 3 bases from J, leaving 14 bases between. The CDR3 bases are TGTGCCATCAGGCGGGCAGGGCAGGACTATGGCTACACCTTC. Protein product: CAIRRAGQDYGYTF.

The chain has TRBV7-8 and TRBJ2-5; 16 positions agree with TRBD2. This CDR3 is 16 amino acids long. Germline CDR1 and CDR2: SGHVS and FQNEAQ. J gave up 13 bases and V 5 bases, and 13 bases lay outside the gene matches. DNA for the CDR3: TGTGCCAGCAGCCCCTCTTCCGGGACTAGCGGGAGGGCCCGGTACTTC. This translates into CASSPSSGTSGRARYF. The complete variable domain, with remaining parts taken from reference TRBV7-8 and TRBJ2-5, reads GAGVSQSPRYKVAKRGQDVALRCDPISGHVSLFWYQQALGQGPEFLTYFQNEAQLDKSGLPSDRFFAERPEGSVSTLKIQRTQQEDSAVYLCASSPSSGTSGRARYFGPGTRLLVL.

This clonotype was found many times. V gene TRBV6-1 combines with J gene TRBJ2-7; TRBD2 is a possible D gene (5 bases). The germline CDR1 and CDR2 sequences are MNHNS and SASEGT. V was clipped by 7 bases and J by 2 bases, with 15 bases between them. CDR3 length: 14 residues. DNA of the CDR3: TGTGCCAGCAAACGGGAACCCGGAACCTACGAGCAGTACTTC. Residues: CASKREPGTYEQYF.

This clonotype was seen ten or more times. The chain employs TRBV28 and TRBJ2-1, with 9 bases identical to TRBD2. The ends lost 7 bases at V and 4 bases at J; junction bases unmatched: 8. The germline gives CDR1 MDHEN, CDR2 SYDVKM. The CDR3 totals 15 residues. The CDR3 DNA reads TGTGCCAGCAACGCGCTAGCGGGGTCTTACAATGAGCAGTTCTTC. Translated: CASNALAGSYNEQFF.

The genes are TRBV28 and TRBJ1-5, with 7 bases matching TRBD1. This CDR3 contains 17 residues. Trimming took 4 bases from V and 1 from J; bases not matched to a gene: 10. CDR1 and CDR2 from the germline V gene are MDHEN and SYDVKM. The DNA of the CDR3 is TGTGCCAGCAGTTCTCGGACAGGATTTAACAGCAATCAGCCCCAGCATTTT. Residues: CASSSRTGFNSNQPQHF.

This clonotype was counted ten times or more. V is TRBV7-2 and J is TRBJ2-1, with 7 bases aligning to TRBD2. The CDR3 runs to 17 residues. The V gene end was trimmed by 4 bases and the J gene end by 9 bases; junction bases not matched to a gene: 18. Germline CDR1 is SGHTA and CDR2 is FQGNSA. CDR3 sequence (DNA): TGTGCCAGCAGCTCCCATAGCGGGCTAGGACCCCACAGTGAGCAGTTCTTC. This gives the protein CASSSHSGLGPHSEQFF.

A word on this clonotype: A much larger clonotype is one base distant, so this may be a read error. J is TRBJ2-5 and V is TRBV29-1; D is possibly TRBD1 (5 bases). The CDR3 contains 12 residues. The V gene's germline CDR1 is SQVTM and CDR2 ANQGSEA. V lost 6 bases and J 4 bases, leaving 12 bases between the germline ends. The CDR3 reads CSVDKGRETQYF. The CDR3, as DNA: TGCAGCGTCGACAAGGGGCGAGAGACCCAGTACTTC.

This clonotype showed up just a few times. The V call is TRBV27, the J call TRBJ2-7, with D maybe TRBD2 (7 bases). V lost 6 bases and J 2 bases, leaving 17 bases between the germline ends. This CDR3 is 15 amino acids long. Per germline, CDR1 MNHEY and CDR2 SMNVEV (reference sequence). For the CDR3, the DNA is TGTGCCAGCAGGGGAAGGGGGGGGCCCACCTACGAGCAGTACTTC. Translated, it gives CASRGRGGPTYEQYF.